This TCR beta chain was profiled in a study of T cells after yellow fever vaccination. Study details: Each low-cell-number fraction was prepared by means of SMART-Seq v4 Ultra Low Input.

5'RACE template switching added a universal primer site and UMIs to TCR cDNA. MiXCR, run by TCRdb on the 5' RACE reads, gives a single entry per CDR3 protein. The table lists some 320,000 distinct CDR3 sequences, about 4.5% of them singletons, with less than 20% in the top ten. Overall study results and limits: Contamination by abundant bulk-population clonotypes could be present in FACS-sorted repertoires.

Germline-derived CDR1 and CDR2 are LGHNA and YSLEER. The CDR3 consists of 16 residues. The V gene lost 6 bases and the J gene lost 0 bases, with 12 bases spanning the gap. The table lists this clonotype with many counts. Its specificity is unknown. The sequence came from a young man who received the YFV17D yellow fever vaccine. The J gene is TRBJ1-6, the V gene TRBV4-3, with a tentative D call TRBD1 (5 bases). The source was PBMCs, collected 15 days after the yellow fever booster vaccination. The CDR3 DNA reads TGCGCCAGCAGAACAGGAATCAGCTCCTATAATTCACCCCTCCACTTT. Translation gives CASRTGISSYNSPLHF.